The entry below describes one T cell receptor beta chain. This sample was taken from a study of blood T cells in healthy people across ages. The second PCR ran about 6 to 12 cycles with a sample-barcoded 5' primer and J-beta primers. Every cDNA molecule bore a tag from a template-switch adaptor containing 12 random nucleotides. Using its own MiXCR run on the 5' RACE reads, TCRdb lists one record per CDR3 protein. The repertoire has about 1.6 million distinct CDR3 sequences, around 36% of them found once; the top ten carry around 10%. The junction had 19 bases not matched to a gene; V was cut back by 1 base and J by 12 bases. The CDR3 runs to 18 residues. The germline V gene encodes CDR1 LGHNA and CDR2 YNFKEQ.

The chain has TRBV4-2 and TRBJ2-7; 12 positions agree with TRBD2. The sequence came from a woman in her twenties or thirties in good health. Source material: blood. CDR3 nucleotide sequence: TGTGCCAGCAGCCAAGTCTTCGCTAGCGGGGGGGCCGGGGAGACCCTGTACTTC. Its protein product is CASSQVFASGGAGETLYF.